Listed here are 20 T cell receptor beta chains from one sample, sequenced in a study of beta chain features in type 1 diabetes. Isolated RNA was reverse transcribed in full, so expressed TCRB transcripts were sequenced. The data were produced by immunoSEQ multiplex PCR, yet TCRdb's version contains in-frame clones alone and is incomplete. Of about 330,000 clones listed, 9.5% to 11% were seen once; the top ten hold 0.015%. The sample was naive CD4+ T cells from blood. These receptors were taken from a woman in her thirties in good health.

This rearrangement joins TRBV30 to TRBJ1-5, with TRBD1 as a possible D gene (6 bases). V was cut by 0 bases and J by 6 bases, with 15 bases left in between. The CDR3 extends over 15 amino acids. CDR1 is GTSNPN, CDR2 SVGIG, per germline (reference sequence). CDR3 nucleotide sequence: TGTGCCTGGAGTGTAAGAGGCGGGGGCGGTCAGCCCCAGCATTTT. Translating gives CAWSVRGGGGQPQHF.

V gene TRBV4-2 combines with J gene TRBJ2-5, with 16 bases aligning to TRBD2. The germline V gene has CDR1 LGHNA and CDR2 YNFKEQ. The trim removed 3 bases at V and 4 bases at J, leaving 5 bases unmatched. This CDR3 comprises 17 residues. The CDR3, as DNA: TGTGCCAGCAGCCATTTCGGGACTAGCGGGAGGGGAGAGACCCAGTACTTC. Its translation is CASSHFGTSGRGETQYF.

The chain couples TRBV4-3 to TRBJ2-1, with 8 bases identical to TRBD2. The CDR3 runs to 18 residues. Germline CDR1 and CDR2: LGHNA and YSLEER. V lost 2 bases, J lost 4 bases, and 13 bases stayed unmatched. CDR3 DNA sequence: TGCGCCAGCAGCCAAAGGGCTACCGGGAGGGCCGGGTACAATGAGCAGTTCTTC. It translates to CASSQRATGRAGYNEQFF.

In the case of this clone: The junction departs from germline at one end; a sequencing error may be responsible. This chain joins TRBV7-7 and TRBJ2-1, with 9 nucleotides matching TRBD2. The V gene's germline CDR1 is SSHAT and CDR2 FNYEAQ (reference sequence). The CDR3 is made up of 15 amino acids. CDR3 sequence reads: CASSFNSGSYNEQFF. The CDR3 region has the DNA TGTGCTAGCAGCTTTAATAGCGGGAGCTACAATGAGCAGTTCTTC.

J is TRBJ2-1 and V is TRBV28, with 7 positions matching TRBD1. Germline V lookup: CDR1 MDHEN, CDR2 SYDVKM. This CDR3 contains 14 residues. Trimming at V came to 3 bases and at J to 4 bases, leaving 3 bases not matched to a gene. The CDR3: CASSLTGFYNEQFF. CDR3 nucleotides: TGTGCCAGCAGTTTGACAGGGTTTTACAATGAGCAGTTCTTC.

This clone was seen a few times. This chain connects TRBV7-9 to TRBJ1-2; 9 bases agree with TRBD1. CDR3 length: 15 amino acids. Trimming removed 6 bases from V and 4 bases from J; junction bases left unmatched: 9. In germline, CDR1 is SEHNR, CDR2 FQNEAQ (reference sequence). In nucleotides, the CDR3 is TGTGCCAGCAGTCGAACAGGGGGCTCGGGCTATGGCTACACCTTC. Translation gives CASSRTGGSGYGYTF.

V usage is TRBV25-1 and J usage is TRBJ1-2, with 8 bases aligning to TRBD1. V lost 6 bases and J lost 0; bases outside the gene matches: 3. In germline, CDR1 is MGHDK, CDR2 SYGVNS. The CDR3 sequence is 14 residues long. In nucleotides, the CDR3 is TGTGCCAGCAGAAGGACAGGGTCTAACTATGGCTACACCTTC. It translates to CASRRTGSNYGYTF.

V and J are TRBV7-8 and TRBJ1-2; D not certain. From germline, CDR1 is SGHVS and CDR2 FQNEAQ. V was trimmed by 5 bases and J by 6 bases, leaving 16 bases between them. There are 14 residues in the CDR3. CDR3 DNA: TGTGCCAGCAGCCCGAGCTTCGTTATGGATGGCTACACCTTC. Translated, it gives CASSPSFVMDGYTF.

This clone has just a few counts. This rearrangement joins TRBV7-2 to TRBJ1-5, with 7 bases fitting TRBD1. The V and J ends lost 4 bases and 3 bases, in that order; junction bases with no gene match: 6. The CDR3 extends over 15 amino acids. Per germline, CDR1 SGHTA and CDR2 FQGNSA. CDR3 sequence reads: CASSSRQGANQPQHF. CDR3 nucleotide sequence: TGTGCCAGCAGCTCTCGACAGGGTGCCAATCAGCCCCAGCATTTT.

This clone came up a few times. The V and J genes are TRBV14 and TRBJ2-1; the D gene is possibly TRBD2 (5 bases). The V end was cut by 1 base, the J end by 1 base, with 11 bases between. Germline CDR1 reads SGHDN; CDR2 reads FVKESK. The length of the CDR3 is 16 residues. The CDR3 sequence: CASSQVKAGSYNEQFF. The CDR3 DNA reads as TGTGCCAGCAGCCAAGTCAAGGCGGGTTCCTACAATGAGCAGTTCTTC. Drawing the rest from reference TRBV14 and TRBJ2-1, the complete variable domain is EAGVTQFPSHSVIEKGQTVTLRCDPISGHDNLYWYRRVMGKEIKFLLHFVKESKQDESGMPNNRFLAERTGGTYSTLKVQPAELEDSGVYFCASSQVKAGSYNEQFFGPGTRLTVL.

The V gene is TRBV28, the J gene TRBJ2-1, with TRBD1 identical over 10 bases. V lost 6 bases and J lost 2; bases outside the gene matches: 4. The CDR3 has 15 residues. The germline V gene has CDR1 MDHEN and CDR2 SYDVKM. CDR3 protein: CASRATGGAYNEQFF. The DNA for the CDR3 is TGTGCCAGCAGAGCGACAGGGGGCGCCTACAATGAGCAGTTCTTC.

On this clone: The sample holds other DNA sequences that translate to the same CDR3. V gene TRBV28 combines with J gene TRBJ1-2, with 8 bases aligning to TRBD1. CDR1 and CDR2 (germline): MDHEN, SYDVKM. V was pared by 6 bases and J by 3 bases, with 3 bases of the junction left unmatched. The CDR3 is made up of 13 amino acids. CDR3 DNA sequence: TGTGCCAGCAGAGGACAGGGTTACTATGGCTACACCTTC. As protein: CASRGQGYYGYTF.

The chain employs TRBV29-1 and TRBJ1-1, with D perhaps TRBD1 (6 bases). Trimming shortened V by 6 bases and J by 1 base, and 12 bases separated the two germline ends. Germline V gene data show CDR1 as SQVTM and CDR2 as ANQGSEA. CDR3 size: 13 residues. CDR3 bases: TGCAGCGTACCGGGACATCCGAACACTGAAGCTTTCTTT. It is translated as CSVPGHPNTEAFF.

The V and J genes are TRBV28 and TRBJ1-2; D gene uncertain. The CDR3 length is 11 residues. V dropped 7 bases and J dropped 4 bases, with 7 bases sitting between them. Germline loops: CDR1 MDHEN, CDR2 SYDVKM. The DNA of the CDR3 is TGTGCCAGCAAAGAAGCCTATGGCTACACCTTC. It yields the protein CASKEAYGYTF.

The table lists this clone with a few counts. V is TRBV6-5 and J is TRBJ2-2, with D maybe TRBD2 (6 bases). CDR3 length: 15 residues. V lost 7 bases to trimming and J lost 6 bases, with 18 bases between them. CDR1 and CDR2 from the germline V gene are MNHEY and SVGAGI. CDR3 region: CASTSKEGTAGELFF. CDR3 DNA: TGTGCCAGCACCTCAAAAGAAGGGACTGCCGGGGAGCTGTTTTTT.

This clone has just a few counts. CDR3 sequence reads: CASYGDRGMGEQFF. The CDR3 DNA is TGTGCCAGCTACGGGGACAGGGGGATGGGTGAGCAGTTCTTC. J is TRBJ2-1 and V is TRBV2; 11 nucleotides agree with TRBD1. V trimming: 8 bases; J trimming: 9 bases; junction bases outside the gene matches: 9. The CDR3 contains 14 residues. Germline CDR1 is SNHLY and CDR2 is FYNNEI.

This clone occurred a few times. The rearrangement links TRBV28 to TRBJ1-1, with 8 bases identical to TRBD1. Germline V gene data show CDR1 as MDHEN and CDR2 as SYDVKM. With 5 bases clipped from V and 0 bases from J, the junction kept 2 bases outside the gene matches. The CDR3 loop spans 14 amino acids. In nucleotides, the CDR3 is TGTGCCAGCAGTGAGGACAGGGTGAACACTGAAGCTTTCTTT. Encoded protein: CASSEDRVNTEAFF.

This clone appeared a few times. In DNA, the CDR3 is TGCAGCGTTGACGGGACAGGGATTAACTATGGCTACACCTTC. It encodes CSVDGTGINYGYTF. This sequence joins TRBV29-1 and TRBJ1-2; TRBD1 aligns across 9 bases. Germline V CDR1 and CDR2: SQVTM, ANQGSEA. The CDR3 sequence is 14 residues long. Losses at the gene ends were 3 bases for V and 1 base for J; bases not matched to a gene: 3.

The J gene is TRBJ2-5, the V gene TRBV7-2; D is perhaps TRBD2 (6 bases). V lost 5 bases to trimming and J lost 6 bases, with 13 bases between them. The CDR3 totals 13 residues. The germline CDR1 and CDR2 sequences are SGHTA and FQGNSA. In nucleotides, the CDR3 is TGTGCCAGCAGCCCGTATAGCGGAAAGACCCAGTACTTC. The encoded protein is CASSPYSGKTQYF.

This clone showed up just a few times. The rearrangement links TRBV5-4 to TRBJ2-3, with 8 bases identical to TRBD2. Losses at the gene ends were 4 bases for V and 2 bases for J; bases not matched to a gene: 6. The CDR3 has 15 amino acids. Germline values: CDR1 SGHNT, CDR2 YYREEE (reference sequence). CDR3 sequence: CASSTKGLATDTQYF. For the CDR3, the DNA is TGTGCCAGCAGCACGAAAGGACTAGCCACAGATACGCAGTATTTT.